This T cell receptor (beta chain) emerged from a study of T cells in Graves' hyperthyroidism and ophthalmopathy. Turning to the study itself: It was at initial diagnosis, before any treatment, that peripheral blood was collected. Study results and caveats: Among clonotypes expanded in thyroid above 0.001, most were also found in blood.

Ophthalmopathy patients had Clinical Activity Score at least 3, NOSPECS grade at least 4, duration under 3 months. The CDR3 totals 17 residues. The ends were cut back, 1 base at V and 0 bases at J, with 15 bases in the middle. Germline CDR1 SEHNR, CDR2 FQNEAQ (reference sequence). Of note for this clonotype: Its target is not known.

Amplified TCR beta CDR3 regions derived from RNA transcripts. The primer set for the first-round RT-PCR of the TCR CDR3 was HTBI. TCRdb ran MiXCR on the multiplex PCR reads and lists one entry per CDR3 protein. The data contain under 300,000 distinct CDR3 sequences, 20% to 25% of them seen just once; the ten biggest clones take up about 60%. The V call is TRBV7-9, the J call TRBJ1-1; D possibly corresponds to TRBD1 (5 bases). The sequencing input was blood. The clonotype was recovered from a man in his thirties or forties with Graves' ophthalmopathy. CDR3 protein: CASSLVGLRALNTEAFF. CDR3 DNA sequence: TGTGCCAGCAGCTTAGTGGGGCTCAGGGCCTTGAACACTGAAGCTTTCTTT.